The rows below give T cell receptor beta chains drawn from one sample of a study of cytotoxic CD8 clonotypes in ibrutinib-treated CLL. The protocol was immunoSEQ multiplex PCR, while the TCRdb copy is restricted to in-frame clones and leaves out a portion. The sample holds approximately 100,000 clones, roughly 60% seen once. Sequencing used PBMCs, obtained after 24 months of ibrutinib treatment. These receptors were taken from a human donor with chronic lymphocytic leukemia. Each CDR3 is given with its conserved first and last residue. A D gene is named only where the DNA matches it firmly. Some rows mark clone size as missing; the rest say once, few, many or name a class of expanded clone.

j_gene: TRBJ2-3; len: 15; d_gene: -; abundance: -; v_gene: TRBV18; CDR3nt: TGTGCCAGCTCACCCTTACTAGCTTCGACAGATACGCAGTATTTT; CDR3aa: CASSPLLASTDTQYF
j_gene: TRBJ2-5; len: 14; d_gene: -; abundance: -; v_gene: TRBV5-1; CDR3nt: TGCGCCAGCAGCTTGAGAGTCAGCCAAGAGACCCAGTACTTC; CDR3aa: CASSLRVSQETQYF
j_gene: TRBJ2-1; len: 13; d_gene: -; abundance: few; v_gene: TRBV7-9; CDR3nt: TGTGCCAGCAGCCCCAGCTCCTACAATGAGCAGTTCTTC; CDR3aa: CASSPSSYNEQFF
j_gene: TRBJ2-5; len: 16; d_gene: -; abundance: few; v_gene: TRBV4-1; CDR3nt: TGCGCCAGCAGCCAAGATAGGGGGGGAGGTCAGGAGACCCAGTACTTC; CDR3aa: CASSQDRGGGQETQYF
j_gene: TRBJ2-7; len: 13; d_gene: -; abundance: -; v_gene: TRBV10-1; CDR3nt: TGCGCCAGCAGCGCTACAAGACGTACGGAGCAGTACTTC; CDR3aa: CASSATRRTEQYF
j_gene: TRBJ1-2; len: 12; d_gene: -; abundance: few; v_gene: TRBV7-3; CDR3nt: TGTGCCAGCAGCTTAACAGGGGTCGGCTACACCTTC; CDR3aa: CASSLTGVGYTF
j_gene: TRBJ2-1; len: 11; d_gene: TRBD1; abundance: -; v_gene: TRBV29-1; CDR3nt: TGCAGCGTTGACAGGGGGCTTGAGCAGTTCTTC; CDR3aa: CSVDRGLEQFF
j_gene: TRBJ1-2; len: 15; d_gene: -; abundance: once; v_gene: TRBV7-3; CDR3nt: TGTGCCAGCAGCCCGACACCTCAAGACAACTATGGCTACACCTTC; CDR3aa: CASSPTPQDNYGYTF
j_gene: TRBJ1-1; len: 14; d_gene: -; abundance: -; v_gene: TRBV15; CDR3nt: TGTGCCACCAGCAGAGATGAGAGGGCCACTGAAGCTTTCTTT; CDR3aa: CATSRDERATEAFF
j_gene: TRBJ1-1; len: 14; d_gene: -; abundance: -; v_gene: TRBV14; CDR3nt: TGTGCCAGCAGCCAGTTCTTGGGGAACACTGAAGCTTTCTTT; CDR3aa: CASSQFLGNTEAFF
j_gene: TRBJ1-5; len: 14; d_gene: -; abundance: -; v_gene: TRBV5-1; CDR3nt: TGCGCCAGCAGTCCCCTTCCTAGCAATCAGCCCCAGCATTTT; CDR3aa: CASSPLPSNQPQHF
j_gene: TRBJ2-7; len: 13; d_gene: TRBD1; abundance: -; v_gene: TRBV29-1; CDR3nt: TGCAGCGTTGAGAGGATGACAGGGGACGAGCAGTACTTC; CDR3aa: CSVERMTGDEQYF
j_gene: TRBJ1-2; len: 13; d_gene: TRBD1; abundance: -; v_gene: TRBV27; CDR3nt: TGTGCCAGCAGTCCGCGACAGGGGGCTGGCTACACCTTC; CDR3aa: CASSPRQGAGYTF
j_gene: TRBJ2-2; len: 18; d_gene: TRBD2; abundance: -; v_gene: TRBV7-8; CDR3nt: TGTGCCAGCAGCTTAGCCTTCGGACTAGCGGGGCGGAGCGGGGAGCTGTTTTTT; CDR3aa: CASSLAFGLAGRSGELFF
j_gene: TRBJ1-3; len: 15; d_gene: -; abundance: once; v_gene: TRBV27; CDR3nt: TGTGCCAGCAAAGTTACCTCCGCTTCTGGAAACACCATATATTTT; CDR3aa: CASKVTSASGNTIYF
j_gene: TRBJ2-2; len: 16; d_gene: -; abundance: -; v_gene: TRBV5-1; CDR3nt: TGCGCCAGCAGCTTGAGCCCTAGATCGAACACCGGGGAGCTGTTTTTT; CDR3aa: CASSLSPRSNTGELFF
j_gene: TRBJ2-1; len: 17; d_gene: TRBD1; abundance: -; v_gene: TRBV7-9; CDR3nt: TGTGCCAGCAGCCCTTATTGGACAGGGGGTCCCTACAATGAGCAGTTCTTC; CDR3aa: CASSPYWTGGPYNEQFF
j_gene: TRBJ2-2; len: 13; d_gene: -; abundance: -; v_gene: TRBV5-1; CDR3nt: TGCGCCAGCAGTGAGAGTTTCACCGGGGAGCTGTTTTTT; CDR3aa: CASSESFTGELFF
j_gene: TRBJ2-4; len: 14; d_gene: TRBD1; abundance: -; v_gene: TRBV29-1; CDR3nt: TGCAGCGTTGAATTACAGGGGTCCAAAAACATTCAGTACTTC; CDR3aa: CSVELQGSKNIQYF
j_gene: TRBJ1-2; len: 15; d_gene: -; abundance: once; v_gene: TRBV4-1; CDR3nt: TGCGCCAGCAGCCAAGATCTAGCAGGTGGCTATGGCTACACCTTC; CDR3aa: CASSQDLAGGYGYTF
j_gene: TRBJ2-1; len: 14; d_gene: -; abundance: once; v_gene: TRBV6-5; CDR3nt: TGTGCCAGCGCTTGGGGGGGGCCCGACAATGAGCAGTTCTTC; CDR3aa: CASAWGGPDNEQFF
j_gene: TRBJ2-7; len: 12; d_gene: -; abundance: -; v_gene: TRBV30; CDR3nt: TGTGCCTGGAGTAAGACAGACTACGAGCAGTACTTC; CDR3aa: CAWSKTDYEQYF
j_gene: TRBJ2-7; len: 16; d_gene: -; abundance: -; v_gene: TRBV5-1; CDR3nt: TGCGCCAGCAGCTCCCGGACACCCCTAGGATTCGACGAGCAGTACTTC; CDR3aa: CASSSRTPLGFDEQYF
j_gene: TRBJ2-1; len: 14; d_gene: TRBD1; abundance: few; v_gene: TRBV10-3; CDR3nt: TGTGCCATCAGTGAGCCGGGGACAGGGAGTGAGCAGTTCTTC; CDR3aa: CAISEPGTGSEQFF
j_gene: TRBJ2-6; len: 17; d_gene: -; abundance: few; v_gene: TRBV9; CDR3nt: TGTGCCAGCAGCGCCACGGGGGTCTACTCTGGGGCCAACGTCCTGACTTTC; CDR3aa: CASSATGVYSGANVLTF
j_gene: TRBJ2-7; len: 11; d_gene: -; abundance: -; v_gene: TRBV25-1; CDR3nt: TGTGCCAGCAGTGTCAGCTACGAGCAGTACTTC; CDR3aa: CASSVSYEQYF
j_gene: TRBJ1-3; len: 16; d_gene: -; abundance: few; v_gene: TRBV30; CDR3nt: TGTGCCTGGAGTTCGGGGCTGGGGAGCTCTGGAAACACCATATATTTT; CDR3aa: CAWSSGLGSSGNTIYF
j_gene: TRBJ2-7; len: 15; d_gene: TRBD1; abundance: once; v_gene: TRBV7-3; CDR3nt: TGTGCCAGCAGCTTGGGACAGGGGGGAGAGTACGAGCAGTACTTC; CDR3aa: CASSLGQGGEYEQYF
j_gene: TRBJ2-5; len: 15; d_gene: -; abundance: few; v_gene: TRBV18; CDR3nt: TGTGCCAGCTCACCGATGGGCAACCCTCAAGAGACCCAGTACTTC; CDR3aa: CASSPMGNPQETQYF
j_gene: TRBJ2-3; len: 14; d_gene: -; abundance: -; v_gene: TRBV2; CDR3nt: TGTGCCAGCAGTGAATCCACCTACACAGATACGCAGTATTTT; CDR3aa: CASSESTYTDTQYF
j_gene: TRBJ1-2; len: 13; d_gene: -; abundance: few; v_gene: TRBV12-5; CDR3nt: TGTGCTAGTGGTGGAGGGGCAGTATATGGCTACACCTTC; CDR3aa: CASGGGAVYGYTF
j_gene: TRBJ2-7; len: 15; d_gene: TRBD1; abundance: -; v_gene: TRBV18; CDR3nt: TGTGCCAGCTCACCATATACAGGGGATTTTTACGAGCAGTACTTC; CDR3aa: CASSPYTGDFYEQYF
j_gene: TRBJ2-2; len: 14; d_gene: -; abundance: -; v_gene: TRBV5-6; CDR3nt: TGTGCCAGCAGCTTGCGGCTAAACACCGGGGAGCTGTTTTTT; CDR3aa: CASSLRLNTGELFF
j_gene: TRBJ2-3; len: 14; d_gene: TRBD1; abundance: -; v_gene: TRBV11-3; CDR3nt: TGTGCCAGCAGCTCGGACAGGGTACTAGATACGCAGTATTTT; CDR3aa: CASSSDRVLDTQYF
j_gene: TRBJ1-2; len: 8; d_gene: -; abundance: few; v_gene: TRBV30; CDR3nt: TGTGCCTGGAACGGCTACACCTTC; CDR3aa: CAWNGYTF
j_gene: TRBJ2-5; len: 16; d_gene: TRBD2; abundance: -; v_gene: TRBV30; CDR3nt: TGTGCCTGGAGCGGACTAGCGGGGGGGGGAAAAGAGACCCAGTACTTC; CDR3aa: CAWSGLAGGGKETQYF
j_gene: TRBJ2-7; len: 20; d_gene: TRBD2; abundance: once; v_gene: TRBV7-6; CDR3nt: TGTGCCAGCAGCTTAAAACCCTCCGCTACTAGCGGGGGGACCTACTACGAGCAGTACTTC; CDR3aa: CASSLKPSATSGGTYYEQYF
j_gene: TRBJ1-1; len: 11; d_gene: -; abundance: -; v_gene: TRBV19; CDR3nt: TGTGCCAGTAGTAGTGCCCTTGAAGCTTTCTTT; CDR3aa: CASSSALEAFF
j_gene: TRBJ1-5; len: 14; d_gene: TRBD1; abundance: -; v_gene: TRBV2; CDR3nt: TGTGCCAGCAGCGCGGGACAGGGAAATCAGCCCCAGCATTTT; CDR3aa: CASSAGQGNQPQHF
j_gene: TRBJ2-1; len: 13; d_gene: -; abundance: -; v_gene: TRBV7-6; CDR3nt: TGTGCCAGCAGCCGGACTGGAAACAATGAGCAGTTCTTC; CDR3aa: CASSRTGNNEQFF
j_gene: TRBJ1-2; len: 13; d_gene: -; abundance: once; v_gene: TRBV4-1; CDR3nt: TGCGCCAGCAGCCAAGGCGCTAACTATGGCTACACCTTC; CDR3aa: CASSQGANYGYTF
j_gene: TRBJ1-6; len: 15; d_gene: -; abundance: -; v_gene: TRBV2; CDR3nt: TGTGCCACCCTAAAACAAGGAATGGGGAATTCACCCCTCCACTTT; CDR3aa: CATLKQGMGNSPLHF
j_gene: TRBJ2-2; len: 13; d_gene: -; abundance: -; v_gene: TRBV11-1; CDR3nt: TGTGCCAGCAGCTTTTACCGGAACGGGGAGCTGTTTTTT; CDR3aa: CASSFYRNGELFF
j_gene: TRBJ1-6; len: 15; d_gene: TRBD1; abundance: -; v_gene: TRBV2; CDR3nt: TGTGCCAGCAGTACAAGGACAGGGAGTTATTCACCCCTCCACTTT; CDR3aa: CASSTRTGSYSPLHF
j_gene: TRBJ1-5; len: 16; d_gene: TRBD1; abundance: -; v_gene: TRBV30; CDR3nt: TGTGCCTGGAGCGGACCCGGGACAGGGGGGGATCAGCCCCAGCATTTT; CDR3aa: CAWSGPGTGGDQPQHF
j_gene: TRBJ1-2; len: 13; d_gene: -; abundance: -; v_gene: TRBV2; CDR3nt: TGTGCCAGCAGTGTGGACCATAACTATGGCTACACCTTC; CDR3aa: CASSVDHNYGYTF
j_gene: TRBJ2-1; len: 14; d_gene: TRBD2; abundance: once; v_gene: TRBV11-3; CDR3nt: TGTGCCAGCAGCTCTAGCGGGGTTTACAATGAGCAGTTCTTC; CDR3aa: CASSSSGVYNEQFF
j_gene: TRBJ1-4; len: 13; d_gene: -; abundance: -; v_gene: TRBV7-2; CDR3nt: TGTGCCAGCAGCCAACTCTTTAATGAAAAACTGTTTTTT; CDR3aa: CASSQLFNEKLFF
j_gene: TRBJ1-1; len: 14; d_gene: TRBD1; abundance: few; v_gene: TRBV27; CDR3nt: TGTGCCAGCAGGGGGACAGAAATTTTCACTGAAGCTTTCTTT; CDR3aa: CASRGTEIFTEAFF
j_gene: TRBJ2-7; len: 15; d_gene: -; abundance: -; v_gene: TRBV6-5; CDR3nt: TGTGCCAGCAGTTACTCGATTGAGGGCGGCTACGAGCAGTACTTC; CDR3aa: CASSYSIEGGYEQYF
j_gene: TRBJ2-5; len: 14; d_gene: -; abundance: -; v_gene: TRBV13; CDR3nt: TGTGCCAGCAGCTTCCGGACGGACCAAGAGACCCAGTACTTC; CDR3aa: CASSFRTDQETQYF